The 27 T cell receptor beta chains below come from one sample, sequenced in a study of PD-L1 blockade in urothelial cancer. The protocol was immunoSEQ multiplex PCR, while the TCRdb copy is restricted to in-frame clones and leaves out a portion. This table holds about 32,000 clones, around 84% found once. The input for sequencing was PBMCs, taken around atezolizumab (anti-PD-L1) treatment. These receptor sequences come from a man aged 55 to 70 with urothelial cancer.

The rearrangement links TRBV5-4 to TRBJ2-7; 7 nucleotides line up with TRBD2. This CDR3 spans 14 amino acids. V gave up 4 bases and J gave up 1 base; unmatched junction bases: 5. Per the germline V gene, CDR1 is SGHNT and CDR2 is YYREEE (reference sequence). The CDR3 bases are TGTGCCAGCAGCCAGACTAGCCGATCCTACGAGCAGTACTTC. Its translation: CASSQTSRSYEQYF.

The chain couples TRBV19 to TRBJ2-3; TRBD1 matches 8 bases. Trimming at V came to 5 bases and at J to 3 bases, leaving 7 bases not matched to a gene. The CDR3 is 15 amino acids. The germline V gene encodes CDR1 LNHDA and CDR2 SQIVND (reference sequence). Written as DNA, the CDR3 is TGTGCCAGTAGTGCCAGGGGGCAGCGGACAGATACGCAGTATTTT. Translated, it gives CASSARGQRTDTQYF.

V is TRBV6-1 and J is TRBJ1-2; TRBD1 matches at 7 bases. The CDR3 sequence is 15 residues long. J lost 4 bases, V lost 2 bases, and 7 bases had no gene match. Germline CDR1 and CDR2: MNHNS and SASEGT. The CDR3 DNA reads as TGTGCCAGCAGTGAAACGGCAGGGGGATCCTATGGCTACACCTTC. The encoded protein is CASSETAGGSYGYTF.

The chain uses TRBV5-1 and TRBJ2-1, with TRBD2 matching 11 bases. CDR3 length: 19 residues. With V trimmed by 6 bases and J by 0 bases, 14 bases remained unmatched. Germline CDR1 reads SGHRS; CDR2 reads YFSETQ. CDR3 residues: CASTTLLAGGTSSYNEQFF. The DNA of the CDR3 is TGCGCCAGCACCACACTCCTAGCGGGAGGTACCAGCTCCTACAATGAGCAGTTCTTC.

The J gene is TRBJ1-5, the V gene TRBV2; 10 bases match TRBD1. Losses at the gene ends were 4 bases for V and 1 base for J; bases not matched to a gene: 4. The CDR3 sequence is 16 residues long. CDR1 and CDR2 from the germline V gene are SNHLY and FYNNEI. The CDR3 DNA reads TGTGCCAGCAGTGGACAGGGGGCCGCGAGCAATCAGCCCCAGCATTTT. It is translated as CASSGQGAASNQPQHF.

The chain's CDR3 is CASSHGQTNSPLHF. Here the CDR3 DNA reads TGTGCCAGCAGCCACGGACAGACGAATTCACCCCTCCACTTT. The rearrangement links TRBV7-2 to TRBJ1-6; tentative D call: TRBD1 (6 bases). The V end lost 5 bases, the J end lost 7 bases, and 12 bases lay between the germline ends. Germline lookup yields CDR1 SGHTA and CDR2 FQGNSA. The CDR3 totals 14 residues.

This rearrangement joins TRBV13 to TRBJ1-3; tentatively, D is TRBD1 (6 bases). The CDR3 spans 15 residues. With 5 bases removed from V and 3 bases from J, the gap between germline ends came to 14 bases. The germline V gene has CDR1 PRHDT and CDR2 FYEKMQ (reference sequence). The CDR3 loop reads CASSPGPRGGNTIYF. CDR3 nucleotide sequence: TGTGCCAGCAGCCCGGGGCCCAGGGGTGGAAACACCATATATTTT.

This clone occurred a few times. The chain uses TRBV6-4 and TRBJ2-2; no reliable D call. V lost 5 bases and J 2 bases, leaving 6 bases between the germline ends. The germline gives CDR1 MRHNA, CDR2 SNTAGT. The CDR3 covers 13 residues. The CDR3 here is CASSRENTGELFF. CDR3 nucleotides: TGTGCCAGCAGTCGCGAAAACACCGGGGAGCTGTTTTTT.

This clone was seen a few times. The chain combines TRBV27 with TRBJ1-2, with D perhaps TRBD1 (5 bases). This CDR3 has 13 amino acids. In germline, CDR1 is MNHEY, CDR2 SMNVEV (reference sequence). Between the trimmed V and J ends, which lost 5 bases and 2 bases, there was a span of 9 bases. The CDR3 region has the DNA TGTGCCAGCAGTACAGCAGGGAACTATGGCTACACCTTC. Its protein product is CASSTAGNYGYTF.

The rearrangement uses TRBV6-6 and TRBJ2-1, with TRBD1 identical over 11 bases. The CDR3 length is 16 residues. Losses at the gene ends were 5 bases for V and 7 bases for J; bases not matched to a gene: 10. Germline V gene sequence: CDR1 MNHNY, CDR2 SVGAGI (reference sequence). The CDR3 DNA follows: TGTGCCAGCAGTCAGGATCGGGACAGGGGGTTTAATGAGCAGTTCTTC. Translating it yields CASSQDRDRGFNEQFF.

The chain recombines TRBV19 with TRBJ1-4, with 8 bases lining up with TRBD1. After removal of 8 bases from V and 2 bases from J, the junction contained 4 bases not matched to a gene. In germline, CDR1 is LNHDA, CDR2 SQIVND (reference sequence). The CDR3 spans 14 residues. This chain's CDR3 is CASGRGQTNEKLFF. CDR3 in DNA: TGTGCCAGTGGCAGGGGGCAGACTAATGAAAAACTGTTTTTT. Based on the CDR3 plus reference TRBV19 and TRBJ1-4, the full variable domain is DGGITQSPKYLFRKEGQNVTLSCEQNLNHDAMYWYRQDPGQGLRLIYYSQIVNDFQKGDIAEGYSVSREKKESFPLTVTSAQKNPTAFYLCASGRGQTNEKLFFGSGTQLSVL.

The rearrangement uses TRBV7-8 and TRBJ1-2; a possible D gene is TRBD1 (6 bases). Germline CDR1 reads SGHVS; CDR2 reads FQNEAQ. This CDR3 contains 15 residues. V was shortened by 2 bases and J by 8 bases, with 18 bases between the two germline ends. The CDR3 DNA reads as TGTGCCAGCAGCTTACGCGACAGGTTGTCCTCGGGCTACACCTTC. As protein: CASSLRDRLSSGYTF.

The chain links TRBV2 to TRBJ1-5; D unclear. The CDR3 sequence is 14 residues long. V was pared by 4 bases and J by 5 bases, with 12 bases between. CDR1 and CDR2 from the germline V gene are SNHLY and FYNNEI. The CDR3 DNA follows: TGTGCCAGCAGTGTGAGAAGGACTGATCAGCCCCAGCATTTT. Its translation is CASSVRRTDQPQHF.

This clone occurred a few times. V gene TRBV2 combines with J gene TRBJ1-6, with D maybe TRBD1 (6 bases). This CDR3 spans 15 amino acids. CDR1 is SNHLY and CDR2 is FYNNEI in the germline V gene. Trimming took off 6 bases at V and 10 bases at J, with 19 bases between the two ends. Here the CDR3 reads CASRKDSRGSSPLHF. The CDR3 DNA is TGTGCCAGCAGAAAGGACAGTCGGGGTTCCTCACCCCTCCACTTT.

The CDR3 loop is CASSWRETTNEQFF. As DNA, the CDR3 is TGTGCCAGCAGCTGGCGGGAAACGACGAATGAGCAGTTCTTC. This rearrangement joins TRBV7-2 to TRBJ2-1; tentatively, D is TRBD2 (6 bases). Germline CDR1 and CDR2: SGHTA and FQGNSA. There are 14 residues in the CDR3. V gave up 4 bases and J gave up 7 bases, with 14 bases separating them. Full variable domain (rest looked up from reference TRBV7-2 and TRBJ2-1): GAGVSQSPSNKVTEKGKDVELRCDPISGHTALYWYRQSLGQGLEFLIYFQGNSAPDKSGLPSDRFSAERTGGSVSTLTIQRTQQEDSAVYLCASSWRETTNEQFFGPGTRLTVL.

CDR3 sequence reads: CASSLIGAGGMSQPQHF. The CDR3 region has the DNA TGTGCCAGCAGCCTAATCGGTGCAGGGGGCATGAGTCAGCCCCAGCATTTT. The rearrangement links TRBV7-8 to TRBJ1-5; 8 bases fit TRBD1. The CDR3 runs to 17 residues. The germline gives CDR1 SGHVS, CDR2 FQNEAQ. Trimming took 5 bases from V and 6 from J; bases not matched to a gene: 15. Using reference TRBV7-8 and TRBJ1-5 for the parts outside the CDR3, the full variable domain is GAGVSQSPRYKVAKRGQDVALRCDPISGHVSLFWYQQALGQGPEFLTYFQNEAQLDKSGLPSDRFFAERPEGSVSTLKIQRTQQEDSAVYLCASSLIGAGGMSQPQHFGDGTRLSIL.

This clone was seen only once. The CDR3 spells CASSRFQGRNDYGYTF. The CDR3 DNA reads as TGTGCCAGCAGCCGCTTTCAGGGCAGGAATGACTATGGCTACACCTTC. The chain recombines TRBV5-5 with TRBJ1-2; D may be TRBD1 (5 bases). This CDR3 is built from 16 residues. Germline V gene data show CDR1 as SGHKS and CDR2 as YYEKEE (reference sequence). The V and J ends lost 4 bases and 3 bases respectively, with 19 bases between them.

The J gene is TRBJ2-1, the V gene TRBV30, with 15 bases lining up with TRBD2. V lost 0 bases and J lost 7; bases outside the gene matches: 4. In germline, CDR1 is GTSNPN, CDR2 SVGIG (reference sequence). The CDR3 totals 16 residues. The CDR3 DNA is TGTGCCTGGAGTGTGGGACTAGCGGGGGGCCGTAATGAGCAGTTCTTC. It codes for CAWSVGLAGGRNEQFF.

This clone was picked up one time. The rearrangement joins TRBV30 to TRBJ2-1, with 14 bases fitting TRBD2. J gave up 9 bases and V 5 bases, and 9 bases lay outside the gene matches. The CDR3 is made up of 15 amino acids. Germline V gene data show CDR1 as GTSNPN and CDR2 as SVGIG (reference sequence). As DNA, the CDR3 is TGTGCCTGGTGTACCGGGACTAGCGGGAGATGTGAGCAGTTCTTC. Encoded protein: CAWCTGTSGRCEQFF.

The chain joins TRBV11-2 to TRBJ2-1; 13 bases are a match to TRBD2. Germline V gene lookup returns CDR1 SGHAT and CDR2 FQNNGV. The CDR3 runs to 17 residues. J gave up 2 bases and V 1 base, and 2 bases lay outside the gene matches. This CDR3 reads CASSLGTSGGAYNEQFF. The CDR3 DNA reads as TGTGCCAGCAGCTTAGGTACTAGCGGGGGGGCCTACAATGAGCAGTTCTTC.

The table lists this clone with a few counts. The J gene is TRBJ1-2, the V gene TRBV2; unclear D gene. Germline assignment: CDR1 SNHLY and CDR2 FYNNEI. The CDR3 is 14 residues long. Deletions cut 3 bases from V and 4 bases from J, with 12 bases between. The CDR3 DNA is TGTGCCAGCAGTGACCCCAACTCGGGCTATGGCTACACCTTC. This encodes CASSDPNSGYGYTF.

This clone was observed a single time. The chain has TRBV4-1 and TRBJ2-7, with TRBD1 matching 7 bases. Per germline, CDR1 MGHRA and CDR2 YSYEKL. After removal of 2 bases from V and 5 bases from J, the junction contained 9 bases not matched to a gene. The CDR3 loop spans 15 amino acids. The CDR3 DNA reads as TGCGCCAGCAGCCAACCCGACAGGGTCAGGGACGAGCAGTACTTC. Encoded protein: CASSQPDRVRDEQYF.

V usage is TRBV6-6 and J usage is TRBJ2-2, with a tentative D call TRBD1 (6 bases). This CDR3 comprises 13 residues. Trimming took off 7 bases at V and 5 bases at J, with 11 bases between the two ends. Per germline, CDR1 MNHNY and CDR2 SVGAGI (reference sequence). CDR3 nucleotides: TGTGCCAGCAAACAGGGCGGGACCGGGGAGCTGTTTTTT. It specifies CASKQGGTGELFF.

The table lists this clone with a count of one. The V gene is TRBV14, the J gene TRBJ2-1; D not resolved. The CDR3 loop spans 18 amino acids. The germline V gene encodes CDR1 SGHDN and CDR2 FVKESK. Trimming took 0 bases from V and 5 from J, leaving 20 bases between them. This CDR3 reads CASSQDMREVPLDNEQFF. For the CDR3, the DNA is TGTGCCAGCAGCCAAGATATGCGTGAGGTACCGCTCGACAATGAGCAGTTCTTC.

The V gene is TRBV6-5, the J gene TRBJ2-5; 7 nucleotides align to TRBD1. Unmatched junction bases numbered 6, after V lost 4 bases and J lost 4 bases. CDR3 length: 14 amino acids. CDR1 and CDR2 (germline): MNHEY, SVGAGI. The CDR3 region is CASSSGTARETQYF. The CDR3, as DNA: TGTGCCAGCAGTTCCGGGACAGCTCGAGAGACCCAGTACTTC.

The CDR3 DNA reads TGTGCCACCAGCAGAGATCGGGCGGGGCTAGCCTCCTACAATGAGCAGTTCTTC. It encodes CATSRDRAGLASYNEQFF. This chain connects TRBV15 to TRBJ2-1; D possibly corresponds to TRBD2 (6 bases). V was trimmed by 0 bases and J by 0 bases, leaving 15 bases between them. Looked up from germline, CDR1 is LNHNV and CDR2 is YYDKDF (reference sequence). This CDR3 spans 18 amino acids. The full variable domain, with the rest looked up from reference TRBV15 and TRBJ2-1, is DAMVIQNPRYQVTQFGKPVTLSCSQTLNHNVMYWYQQKSSQAPKLLFHYYDKDFNNEADTPDNFQSRRPNTSFCFLDIRSPGLGDTAMYLCATSRDRAGLASYNEQFFGPGTRLTVL.

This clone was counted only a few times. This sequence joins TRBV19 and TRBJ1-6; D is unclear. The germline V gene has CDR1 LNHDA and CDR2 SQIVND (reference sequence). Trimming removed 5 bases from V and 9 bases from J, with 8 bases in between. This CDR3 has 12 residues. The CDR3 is CASSVRGSPLHF. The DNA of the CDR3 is TGTGCCAGTAGTGTCCGAGGTTCACCCCTCCACTTT. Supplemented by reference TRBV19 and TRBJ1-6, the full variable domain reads DGGITQSPKYLFRKEGQNVTLSCEQNLNHDAMYWYRQDPGQGLRLIYYSQIVNDFQKGDIAEGYSVSREKKESFPLTVTSAQKNPTAFYLCASSVRGSPLHFGNGTRLTVT.